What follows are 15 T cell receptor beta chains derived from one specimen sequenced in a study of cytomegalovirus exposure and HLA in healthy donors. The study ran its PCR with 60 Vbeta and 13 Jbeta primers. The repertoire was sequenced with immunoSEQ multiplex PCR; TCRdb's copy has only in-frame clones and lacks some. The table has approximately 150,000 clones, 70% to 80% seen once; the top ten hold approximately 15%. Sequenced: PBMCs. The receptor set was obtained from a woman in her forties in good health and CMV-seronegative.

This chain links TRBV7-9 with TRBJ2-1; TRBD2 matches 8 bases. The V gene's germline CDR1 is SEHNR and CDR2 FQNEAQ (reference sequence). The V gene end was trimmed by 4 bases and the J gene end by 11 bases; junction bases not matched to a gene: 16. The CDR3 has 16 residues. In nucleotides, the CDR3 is TGTGCCAGCAGCTCCGACCTAGCGGGCTTAGGGGATAAGCAGTTCTTC. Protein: CASSSDLAGLGDKQFF.

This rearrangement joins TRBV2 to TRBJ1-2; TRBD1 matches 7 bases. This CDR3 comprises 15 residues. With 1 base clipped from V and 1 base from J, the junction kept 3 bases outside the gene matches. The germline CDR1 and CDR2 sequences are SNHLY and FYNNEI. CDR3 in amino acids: CASSEVSGGNYGYTF. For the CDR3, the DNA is TGTGCCAGCAGTGAAGTCTCAGGGGGTAACTATGGCTACACCTTC.

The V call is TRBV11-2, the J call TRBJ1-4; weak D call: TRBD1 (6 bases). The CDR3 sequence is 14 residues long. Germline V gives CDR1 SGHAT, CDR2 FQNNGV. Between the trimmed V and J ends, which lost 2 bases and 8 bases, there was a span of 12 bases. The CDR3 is CASSLQQGGEKLFF. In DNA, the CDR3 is TGTGCCAGCAGCTTACAACAGGGTGGAGAAAAACTGTTTTTT.

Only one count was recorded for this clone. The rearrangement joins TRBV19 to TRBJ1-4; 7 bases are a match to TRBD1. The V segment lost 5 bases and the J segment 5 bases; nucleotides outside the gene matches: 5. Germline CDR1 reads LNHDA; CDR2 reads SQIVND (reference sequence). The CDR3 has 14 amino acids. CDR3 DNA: TGTGCCAGTAGTCTACAGGGGTCGAATGAAAAACTGTTTTTT. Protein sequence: CASSLQGSNEKLFF.

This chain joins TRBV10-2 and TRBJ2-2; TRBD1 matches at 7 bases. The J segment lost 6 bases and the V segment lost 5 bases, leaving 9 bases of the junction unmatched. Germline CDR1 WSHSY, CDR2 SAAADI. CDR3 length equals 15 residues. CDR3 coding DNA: TGCGCCAGCAGTCGGGACAGACGGGGCCCCGGGGAGCTGTTTTTT. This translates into CASSRDRRGPGELFF.

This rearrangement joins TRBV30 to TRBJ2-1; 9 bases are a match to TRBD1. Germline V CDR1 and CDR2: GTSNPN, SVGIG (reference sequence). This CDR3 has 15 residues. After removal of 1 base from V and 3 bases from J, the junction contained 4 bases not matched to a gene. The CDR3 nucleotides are TGTGCCTGGAGTGGCGACAGGGGGTTCTACAATGAGCAGTTCTTC. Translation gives CAWSGDRGFYNEQFF.

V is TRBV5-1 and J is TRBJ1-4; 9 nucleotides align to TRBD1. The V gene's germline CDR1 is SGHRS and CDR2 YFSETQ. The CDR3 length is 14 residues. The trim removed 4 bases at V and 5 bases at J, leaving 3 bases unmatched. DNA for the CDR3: TGCGCCAGCAGCACCGGGACAGGGAATGAAAAACTGTTTTTT. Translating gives CASSTGTGNEKLFF. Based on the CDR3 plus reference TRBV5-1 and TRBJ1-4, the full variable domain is KAGVTQTPRYLIKTRGQQVTLSCSPISGHRSVSWYQQTPGQGLQFLFEYFSETQRNKGNFPGRFSGRQFSNSRSEMNVSTLELGDSALYLCASSTGTGNEKLFFGSGTQLSVL.

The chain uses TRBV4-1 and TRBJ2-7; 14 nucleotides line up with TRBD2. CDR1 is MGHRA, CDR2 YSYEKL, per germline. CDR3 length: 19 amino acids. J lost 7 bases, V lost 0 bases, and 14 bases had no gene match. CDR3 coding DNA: TGCGCCAGCAGCCAAGATCGACTAGCGGGAGGGCCGGGGAGTGGTGAGCAGTACTTC. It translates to CASSQDRLAGGPGSGEQYF.

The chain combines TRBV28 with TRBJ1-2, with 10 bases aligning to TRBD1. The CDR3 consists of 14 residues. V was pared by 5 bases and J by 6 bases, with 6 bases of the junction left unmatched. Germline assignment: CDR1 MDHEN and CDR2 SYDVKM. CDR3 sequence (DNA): TGTGCCAGCAGTCCCCCGACAGGGGGCAATGGCTACACCTTC. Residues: CASSPPTGGNGYTF.

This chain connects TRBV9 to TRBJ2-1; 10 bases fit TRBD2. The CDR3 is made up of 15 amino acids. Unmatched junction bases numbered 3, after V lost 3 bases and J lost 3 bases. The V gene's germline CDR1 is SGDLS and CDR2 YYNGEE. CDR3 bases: TGTGCCAGCAGCGCAGCGGGAGGGTACTACAATGAGCAGTTCTTC. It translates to CASSAAGGYYNEQFF.

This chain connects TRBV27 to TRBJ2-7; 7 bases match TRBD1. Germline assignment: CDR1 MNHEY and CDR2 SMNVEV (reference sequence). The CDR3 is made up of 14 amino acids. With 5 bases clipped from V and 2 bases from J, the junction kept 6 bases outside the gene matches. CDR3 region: CASSPRTGPYEQYF. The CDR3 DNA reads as TGTGCCAGCAGTCCGAGGACAGGACCCTACGAGCAGTACTTC.

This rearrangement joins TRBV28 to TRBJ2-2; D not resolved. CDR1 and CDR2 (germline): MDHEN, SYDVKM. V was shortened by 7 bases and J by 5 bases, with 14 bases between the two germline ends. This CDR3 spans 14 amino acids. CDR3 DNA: TGTGCCAGCAATAAAGGAGACGGGACCGGGGAGCTGTTTTTT. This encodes CASNKGDGTGELFF.

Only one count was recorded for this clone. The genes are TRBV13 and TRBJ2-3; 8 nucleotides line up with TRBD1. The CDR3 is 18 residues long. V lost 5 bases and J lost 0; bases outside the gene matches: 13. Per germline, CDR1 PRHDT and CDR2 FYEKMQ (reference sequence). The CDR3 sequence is CASSHRGIARASTDTQYF. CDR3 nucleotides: TGTGCCAGCAGCCACAGGGGGATCGCTCGGGCGAGCACAGATACGCAGTATTTT.

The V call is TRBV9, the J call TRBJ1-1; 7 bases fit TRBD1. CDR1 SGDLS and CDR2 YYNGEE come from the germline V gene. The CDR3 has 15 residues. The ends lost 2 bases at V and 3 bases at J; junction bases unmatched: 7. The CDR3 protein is CASSVKQGTDTEAFF. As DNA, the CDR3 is TGTGCCAGCAGCGTTAAACAGGGGACGGACACTGAAGCTTTCTTT.

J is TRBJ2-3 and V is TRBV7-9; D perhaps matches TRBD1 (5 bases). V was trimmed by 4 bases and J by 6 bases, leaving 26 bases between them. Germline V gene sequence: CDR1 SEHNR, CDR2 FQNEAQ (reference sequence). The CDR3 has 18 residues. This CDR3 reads CASSSTRTGTPTYDTQYF. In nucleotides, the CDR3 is TGTGCCAGCAGCTCGACCCGAACAGGTACCCCGACCTACGATACGCAGTATTTT.